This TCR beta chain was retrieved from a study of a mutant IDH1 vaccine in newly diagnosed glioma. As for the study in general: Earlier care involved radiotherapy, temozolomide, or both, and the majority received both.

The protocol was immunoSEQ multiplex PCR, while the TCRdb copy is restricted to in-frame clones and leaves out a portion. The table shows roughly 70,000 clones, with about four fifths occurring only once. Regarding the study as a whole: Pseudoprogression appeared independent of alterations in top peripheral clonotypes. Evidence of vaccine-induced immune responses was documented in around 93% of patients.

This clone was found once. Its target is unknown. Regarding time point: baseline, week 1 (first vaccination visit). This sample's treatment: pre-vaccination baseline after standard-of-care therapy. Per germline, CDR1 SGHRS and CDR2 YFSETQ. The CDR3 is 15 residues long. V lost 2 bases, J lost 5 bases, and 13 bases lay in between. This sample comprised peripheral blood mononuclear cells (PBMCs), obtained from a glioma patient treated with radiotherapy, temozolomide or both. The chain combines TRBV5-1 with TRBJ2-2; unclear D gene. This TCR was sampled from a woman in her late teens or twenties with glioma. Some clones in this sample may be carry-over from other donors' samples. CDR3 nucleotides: TGCGCCAGCAGCTTAGGGCAGAGATGGACCGGGGAGCTGTTTTTT. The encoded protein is CASSLGQRWTGELFF.